This T cell receptor beta chain derives from a study of T-cell memory formation after mild COVID-19. TCRdb re-analysed the 5' RACE reads in MiXCR, keeping a single row per CDR3 protein. This repertoire shows roughly 600,000 distinct CDR3 sequences, roughly 18% found once; its top ten account for more than 10%. This clonotype was seen many times. CDR1 and CDR2 from the germline V gene are SGHTA and FQGNSA. The CDR3 runs 15 residues. V lost 5 bases, J lost 0 bases, and 13 bases lay in between. This chain uses TRBV7-2 with TRBJ1-1, with D unresolved. The source of this sequence is an adult woman who had mild COVID-19 (a few samples of this study predate the infection). Cell type and time point are not known. Sequencing was performed on PBMCs or a T cell subset sorted from them (not recorded which). The CDR3 DNA reads as TGTGCCAGCAGCCGGGCAGGAAGAATGAACACTGAAGCTTTCTTT. Its protein is CASSRAGRMNTEAFF.